Each of the 6 T cell receptor beta chains below was sequenced from the same sample in a study of regulatory T cells in long-lasting Graves disease. Time point indicated: newly diagnosed GD, antithyroid drugs for less than 3 months. The TCR library used RNA extracted from PBMCs. Researchers made TCR beta libraries by using iRepertoire HTBI primers and running Arm-PCR on CDR3 regions. In TCRdb, the multiplex PCR reads were re-called with MiXCR into one record per CDR3 protein. This table holds hundreds of thousands of distinct CDR3 sequences, approximately 15% found once. These data also featured in a second study, about T cells in Graves' hyperthyroidism and ophthalmopathy.

Material: peripheral blood mononuclear cells (PBMCs), obtained at new diagnosis, from a patient treated with antithyroid drugs. These receptors all come from a man aged 30-40 years with Graves disease.

As regards this clonotype: A clone one base away is much larger, so this may be a read error. The chain carries TRBV11-2 and TRBJ2-7; 8 nucleotides agree with TRBD1. This CDR3 is 14 amino acids long. CDR1 SGHAT and CDR2 FQNNGV come from the germline V gene. V shed 5 bases, J shed 3 bases, and the junction held 6 bases outside the gene matches. The CDR3 region is CASSDRDRIYEQYF. In DNA form, the CDR3 reads TGTGCCAGCAGCGACCGGGACAGGATCTACGAGCAGTACTTC.

This clonotype was seen at least ten times. This chain joins TRBV12-3 or TRBV12-4 and TRBJ1-5, with D uncertain. This CDR3 contains 14 residues. Trimming removed 7 bases from V and 3 bases from J, with 13 bases in between. CDR3 sequence (DNA): TGTGCCAGCACCCCCCATGGGCCCAATCAGCCCCAGCATTTT. Its protein is CASTPHGPNQPQHF.

Only a few counts were recorded for this clonotype. The chain combines TRBV13 with TRBJ2-5, with 14 bases lining up with TRBD2. Trimming removed 5 bases from V and 5 bases from J; junction bases left unmatched: 13. The CDR3 is 18 amino acids. CDR1 PRHDT and CDR2 FYEKMQ come from the germline V gene (reference sequence). The CDR3 coding sequence is TGTGCCAGCAGCCACCCGGGACTAGCGGGAGTCGGGTCGGAGACCCAGTACTTC. Its translation is CASSHPGLAGVGSETQYF.

This clonotype was observed a handful of times. This chain links TRBV2 with TRBJ2-3; either TRBD1 or TRBD2 may supply D (5 bases each). Trimming stripped 6 bases from V and 2 bases from J, with 15 bases between. Germline CDR1 is SNHLY and CDR2 is FYNNEI. There are 15 residues in the CDR3. The CDR3 sequence is CASSNPGTNTDTQYF. CDR3 sequence (DNA): TGTGCCAGCAGCAACCCCGGGACCAACACAGATACGCAGTATTTT. The full variable domain, its missing parts supplied by reference TRBV2 and TRBJ2-3, is EPEVTQTPSHQVTQMGQEVILRCVPISNHLYFYWYRQILGQKVEFLVSFYNNEISEKSEIFDDQFSVERPDGSNFTLKIRSTKLEDSAMYFCASSNPGTNTDTQYFGPGTRLTVL.

The V and J genes are TRBV12-3 or TRBV12-4 and TRBJ2-3; D possibly corresponds to TRBD2 (7 bases). The V gene lost 5 bases and the J gene lost 2 bases, with 17 bases spanning the gap. The CDR3 loop spans 16 amino acids. The CDR3 here is CASSLGGAEVTDTQYF. The CDR3 DNA sequence: TGTGCCAGCAGTCTAGGGGGGGCGGAGGTCACAGATACGCAGTATTTT.

This clonotype has only a few counts. The chain combines TRBV25-1 with TRBJ2-5; D tentatively reads TRBD1 or TRBD2 (5 bases each). This CDR3 is 15 amino acids long. Germline CDR1 is MGHDK and CDR2 is SYGVNS. Trimming cost V 3 bases and J 4 bases, with 15 bases left between them. CDR3 sequence reads: CASSDPSGPRETQYF. The CDR3 nucleotides read TGTGCCAGCAGTGACCCCTCGGGGCCGAGAGAGACCCAGTACTTC. Complete variable domain (other parts from reference TRBV25-1 and TRBJ2-5): EADIYQTPRYLVIGTGKKITLECSQTMGHDKMYWYQQDPGMELHLIHYSYGVNSTEKGDLSSESTVSRIRTEHFPLTLESARPSHTSQYLCASSDPSGPRETQYFGPGTRLLVL.